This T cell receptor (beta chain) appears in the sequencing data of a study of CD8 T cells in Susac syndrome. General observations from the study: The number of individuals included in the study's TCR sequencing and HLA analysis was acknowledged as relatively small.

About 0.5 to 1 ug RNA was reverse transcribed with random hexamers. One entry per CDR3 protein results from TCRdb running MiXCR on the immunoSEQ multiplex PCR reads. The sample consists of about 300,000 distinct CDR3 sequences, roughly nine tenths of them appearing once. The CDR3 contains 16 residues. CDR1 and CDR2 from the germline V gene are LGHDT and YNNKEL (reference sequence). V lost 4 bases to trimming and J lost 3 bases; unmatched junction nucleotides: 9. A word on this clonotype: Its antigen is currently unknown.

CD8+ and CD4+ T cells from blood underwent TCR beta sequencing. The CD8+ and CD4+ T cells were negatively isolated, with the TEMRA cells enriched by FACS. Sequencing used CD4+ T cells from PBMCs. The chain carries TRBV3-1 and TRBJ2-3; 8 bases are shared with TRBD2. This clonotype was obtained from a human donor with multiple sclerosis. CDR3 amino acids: CASSRTSGRGTDTQYF. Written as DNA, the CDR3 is TGTGCCAGCAGCCGTACTAGCGGAAGAGGTACAGATACGCAGTATTTT.